The TCR beta chain under discussion was sequenced for a study of response to subunit inactivated influenza vaccine. Study findings and constraints: The authors suggested that every seasonal influenza vaccination recruits few new T cells.

The CDR3 extends over 15 amino acids. V was clipped by 0 bases and J by 0 bases; unmatched bases: 0. Germline V gene sequence: CDR1 LNHNV, CDR2 YYDKDF (reference sequence). TCRdb re-called the RT-PCR reads with MiXCR, one entry per CDR3 protein. Among 500,000 to 550,000 distinct CDR3 sequences listed, less than 7.5% were seen once. A note on this clonotype: Antigen: not known.

The receptor was isolated from a man between 50 and 70 years old who received an inactivated influenza vaccine. V usage is TRBV15 and J usage is TRBJ2-7; 9 bases align to TRBD1. The source material was PBMCs from blood, sampled roughly 24 months after vaccination. In DNA, the CDR3 is TGTGCCACCAGCAGAGAGGACAGGGGCTCCTACGAGCAGTACTTC. It is translated as CATSREDRGSYEQYF.